Listed below are T cell receptor beta chains from one sample, sequenced in a study of blood T cell repertoires in COVID-19. TCRdb's table, derived via immunoSEQ multiplex PCR, lists solely in-frame clones and lacks some. Seen here are 250,000 to 300,000 clones, 88% observed once, and the top ten hold roughly 10%. Sequenced material: peripheral blood. The receptors shown here come from a woman in her seventies with COVID-19, enrolled during active disease. Both conserved end residues are part of each CDR3. Each record gives: J gene, D gene, clone size, CDR3 length, V gene, CDR3 DNA, CDR3 protein. The D gene is left open where the match is weak. The size field is filled for only some rows; it gives once, few, many or a size class.

J gene: TRBJ2-7; D gene: .; clone size: .; CDR3 length: 11; V gene: TRBV6-5; CDR3 DNA: TGTGCCAGCGGGGGGTGGGGCGAGCAGTACTTC; CDR3 protein: CASGGWGEQYF
J gene: TRBJ1-2; D gene: .; clone size: .; CDR3 length: 14; V gene: TRBV10-3; CDR3 DNA: TGTGCCATCAGTGAAATTGACAGACTAGATGGCTACACCTTC; CDR3 protein: CAISEIDRLDGYTF
J gene: TRBJ1-2; D gene: TRBD1; clone size: .; CDR3 length: 17; V gene: TRBV15; CDR3 DNA: TGTGCCACCAGCAGAGATCTTTCCCCAGGGGGCGTATATGGCTACACCTTC; CDR3 protein: CATSRDLSPGGVYGYTF
J gene: TRBJ2-7; D gene: TRBD1; clone size: .; CDR3 length: 16; V gene: TRBV5-4; CDR3 DNA: TGTGCCAGCAGCTTGGAACGCTGGGACAGGGGGCGGGAGCAGTACTTC; CDR3 protein: CASSLERWDRGREQYF
J gene: TRBJ1-1; D gene: TRBD1; clone size: few; CDR3 length: 15; V gene: TRBV30; CDR3 DNA: TGTGCCTGGAGCGAGACGACAGGGCTGAACACTGAAGCTTTCTTT; CDR3 protein: CAWSETTGLNTEAFF
J gene: TRBJ2-6; D gene: .; clone size: .; CDR3 length: 18; V gene: TRBV14; CDR3 DNA: TGTGCCAGCAGCCAAGTGTGGCGGGATAGGGCTGGGGCCAACGTCCTGACTTTC; CDR3 protein: CASSQVWRDRAGANVLTF
J gene: TRBJ2-3; D gene: TRBD2; clone size: .; CDR3 length: 19; V gene: TRBV10-3; CDR3 DNA: TGTGCCATCAGTGAGTCTTCGGGCGGGAGGACCGGGAGGACAGATACGCAGTATTTT; CDR3 protein: CAISESSGGRTGRTDTQYF
J gene: TRBJ1-4; D gene: .; clone size: once; CDR3 length: 14; V gene: TRBV6-5; CDR3 DNA: TGTGCCAGCAGCGAGAAACGGGGGAATGAAAAACTGTTTTTT; CDR3 protein: CASSEKRGNEKLFF
J gene: TRBJ2-7; D gene: TRBD2; clone size: .; CDR3 length: 17; V gene: TRBV10-3; CDR3 DNA: TGTGCCATCAGCCAGCCACCCGGACTAGCGGTAACCTACGAGCAGTACTTC; CDR3 protein: CAISQPPGLAVTYEQYF
J gene: TRBJ1-2; D gene: .; clone size: .; CDR3 length: 16; V gene: TRBV4-1; CDR3 DNA: TGCGCCAGCAGCCAAAGGGGTGGGCGGGAGAACTATGGCTACACCTTC; CDR3 protein: CASSQRGGRENYGYTF